This is a list of T cell receptor beta chains from one sample in a study of beta chain features in type 1 diabetes. Method: immunoSEQ multiplex PCR; TCRdb's copy keeps in-frame clones and lacks some. In the table there are 200,000 to 250,000 clones, 11% of which are singletons. Sequenced material: central memory CD4+ T cells from blood. All receptors come from a man aged 18 to 29 in good health. Both conserved end residues are part of each CDR3. A D gene is named only where the DNA matches it firmly. Not all rows give a size; the values are once, few, many and, for expanded clones, a class.

clone_size | d_call | j_call | v_call | cdr3_nt | cdr3_aa
NA | TRBD1 | TRBJ1-3 | TRBV29-1 | TGCAGCGTCGGACAGGGCGGACCTGGAAACACCATATATTTT | CSVGQGGPGNTIYF
few | TRBD2 | TRBJ2-5 | TRBV7-2 | TGTGCCAGCAGCGTGCAGGGACTAGCCGAAGAGACCCAGTACTTC | CASSVQGLAEETQYF
NA | NA | TRBJ2-7 | TRBV5-6 | TGTGCCAGCAGCCTAAGACAGTACGAGCAGTACTTC | CASSLRQYEQYF
many | NA | TRBJ2-5 | TRBV27 | TGTGCCAGCAGCCGACGGAGGGGGACCGGGCCCGAGACCCAGTACTTC | CASSRRRGTGPETQYF
NA | TRBD1 | TRBJ1-2 | TRBV25-1 | TGTGCCAGCAGGAGGGACAGGAGCGACTACACCTTC | CASRRDRSDYTF
NA | NA | TRBJ1-2 | TRBV30 | TGTGCCTTGGCCCAGGGAGTCTATGGCTACACCTTC | CALAQGVYGYTF
NA | NA | TRBJ1-5 | TRBV19 | TGTGCCAGTAGCGGGGGGCGCAATCAGCCCCAGCATTTT | CASSGGRNQPQHF
NA | NA | TRBJ2-7 | TRBV10-3 | TGTGCCATCAGTGTCAGTGGGAGCTCCTACGAGCAGTACTTC | CAISVSGSSYEQYF
NA | NA | TRBJ1-4 | TRBV4-1 | TGCGCCAGCAGCCTCGGACACGGGACCGAAAAACTGTTTTTT | CASSLGHGTEKLFF
few | TRBD1 | TRBJ2-7 | TRBV14 | TGTGCCAGCAGCCAATCGTCGTCAGGGGGCGAGCAGTACTTC | CASSQSSSGGEQYF
few | NA | TRBJ1-2 | TRBV18 | TGTGCCAGCTCACCAGCCGGGATCGGCTACACCTTC | CASSPAGIGYTF
few | NA | TRBJ2-2 | TRBV4-2 | TGTGCCAGCAGCCGTACCCCAGGGGCCTTTAACACCGGGGAGCTGTTTTTT | CASSRTPGAFNTGELFF
NA | NA | TRBJ2-1 | TRBV4-2 | TGTGCCAGCAGCCAAGAAGCACCCACTCAGTTCTTC | CASSQEAPTQFF
NA | TRBD2 | TRBJ2-7 | TRBV5-1 | TGCGCCAGCAGCTTGGTTAGCGGGAATTACGAGCAGTACTTC | CASSLVSGNYEQYF
NA | NA | TRBJ2-7 | TRBV15 | TGTGCCACCAGCAGGGACGGAATCTACGAGCAGTACTTC | CATSRDGIYEQYF
many | TRBD2 | TRBJ2-1 | TRBV25-1 | TGTGCCAGCAGTGAAGCACTAGCGGGATATAATGAGCAGTTCTTC | CASSEALAGYNEQFF
few | NA | TRBJ2-5 | TRBV5-6 | TGTGCCAGCAGCTGGGTGGGACAAGAGACCCAGTACTTC | CASSWVGQETQYF
NA | TRBD2 | TRBJ2-3 | TRBV5-1 | TGCGCCAGCAGCTTGGGGACTAGCGGGAGCCCTACGCAGTATTTT | CASSLGTSGSPTQYF
few | TRBD2 | TRBJ2-1 | TRBV7-8 | TGTGCCAGCAGCCCGACTAGCGGGAGGGCCCATGAGCAGTTCTTC | CASSPTSGRAHEQFF
medium-sized | NA | TRBJ2-1 | TRBV5-1 | TGCGCCAGCAGCTTCGGCTACGCCAATGAGCAGTTCTTC | CASSFGYANEQFF
few | TRBD2 | TRBJ2-1 | TRBV30 | TGTGCCGGATCTCAAGGGAGGGCGAATGAGCAGTTCTTC | CAGSQGRANEQFF
NA | NA | TRBJ2-5 | TRBV2 | TGTGCCAGCAGAGCCAATAGCGGCGAGACCCAGTACTTC | CASRANSGETQYF
NA | TRBD1 | TRBJ2-1 | TRBV5-1 | TGCGCCAGCAGCTTGGGAGACAGGGCATCCTACAATGAGCAGTTCTTC | CASSLGDRASYNEQFF
NA | TRBD2 | TRBJ2-2 | TRBV5-4 | TGTGCCAGCAGCTTGTTGACTAGCGGTAACACCGGGGAGCTGTTTTTT | CASSLLTSGNTGELFF
few | NA | TRBJ2-1 | TRBV6-6 | TGTGCCAGCATCGGGGGCGCCAACAATGAGCAGTTCTTC | CASIGGANNEQFF
few | NA | TRBJ1-1 | TRBV7-2 | TGTGCCAGCAGCCAAACAGGGTTGCAAGCTTTCTTT | CASSQTGLQAFF
many | TRBD2 | TRBJ2-1 | TRBV7-2 | TGTGCCAGCAGCTTAGCCCTTAGCGGGAGCTACAATGAGCAGTTCTTC | CASSLALSGSYNEQFF
NA | NA | TRBJ2-7 | TRBV5-1 | TGCGCCAGCAGCTTGGGACGAGGGGTTCAGTCCTACGAGCAGTACTTC | CASSLGRGVQSYEQYF
many | TRBD1 | TRBJ2-1 | TRBV27 | TGTGCCAGCAGTTACTGGACAGGGGCTCTAAAGTTGGCTGAGCAGTTCTTC | CASSYWTGALKLAEQFF
few | NA | TRBJ2-1 | TRBV6-1 | TGTGCCAGCAGTGAAGGGGGTAGCGGCTACAATGAGCAGTTCTTC | CASSEGGSGYNEQFF
many | NA | TRBJ2-3 | TRBV2 | TGTGCCAGCAGACAGGGTGCAGATACGCAGTATTTT | CASRQGADTQYF
few | NA | TRBJ2-2 | TRBV27 | TGTGCCAGCAGTTTATTACCAGGATTACTGAACACCGGGGAGCTGTTTTTT | CASSLLPGLLNTGELFF
NA | NA | TRBJ2-3 | TRBV6-5 | TGTGCCGCGCGTGGGTCGACAGATACGCAGTATTTT | CAARGSTDTQYF
NA | NA | TRBJ2-3 | TRBV7-6 | TGTGCCAGCAGATCCACCCTGGGGGGTCTCACAGATACGCAGTATTTT | CASRSTLGGLTDTQYF
NA | TRBD1 | TRBJ1-1 | TRBV5-1 | TGCGCCAGCAGCCCACAGGGGGCGGTGTCCACTGAAGCTTTCTTT | CASSPQGAVSTEAFF
few | NA | TRBJ1-1 | TRBV4-1 | TGCGCCAGCAGCCAAGATGCGACAGGCGTGAAAGCTTTCTTT | CASSQDATGVKAFF
many | NA | TRBJ2-7 | TRBV15 | TGTGCCACCAGCAGAGGCGGTGGACCCTACGAGCAGTACTTC | CATSRGGGPYEQYF
few | NA | TRBJ2-3 | TRBV7-8 | TGTGCCAGCAGCCCGTTGGACGGAGTAAGCACAGATACGCAGTATTTT | CASSPLDGVSTDTQYF
NA | NA | TRBJ2-1 | TRBV7-2 | TGTGCCAGCAGCGCAGGGACCTACAATGAGCAGTTCTTC | CASSAGTYNEQFF
NA | NA | TRBJ2-7 | TRBV7-2 | TGTGCCAGCAGCTTGGCGGGACTTCAAACCTACGAGCAGTACTTC | CASSLAGLQTYEQYF